One T cell receptor (beta chain) is described in this entry. The data belong to a study of blood T cell repertoires in COVID-19. Study information: Researchers got acute and convalescent COVID-19 samples from the United States, Italy and Spain.

In the source study's methods: Reference gene primer amplification gave nucleated cell count estimates. Libraries were prepared by immunoSEQ multiplex PCR; TCRdb keeps only in-frame clonotypes and omits some of them. V, J and clone size are those of that table, while D and trimming were read from the DNA. Found here are fewer than 250,000 clones, around four fifths of them singletons; the top ten hold approximately 2.5%. The CDR3 has 15 amino acids. CDR1 SGHRS and CDR2 YFSETQ come from the germline V gene. Trimming at V came to 4 bases and at J to 1 base, leaving 5 bases not matched to a gene. This TCR came from a woman aged 70-85 years with active or convalescent COVID-19. Sequenced material: peripheral blood. V is TRBV5-1 and J is TRBJ2-1; 7 bases are shared with TRBD2. The CDR3 DNA is TGCGCCAGCAGCATCGGGGGGATTTCCTACAATGAGCAGTTCTTC. It is translated as CASSIGGISYNEQFF. Full variable domain (outside the CDR3, taken from reference TRBV5-1 and TRBJ2-1): KAGVTQTPRYLIKTRGQQVTLSCSPISGHRSVSWYQQTPGQGLQFLFEYFSETQRNKGNFPGRFSGRQFSNSRSEMNVSTLELGDSALYLCASSIGGISYNEQFFGPGTRLTVL.